This TCR beta chain was identified during a study of breast tumors, draining lymph nodes, adjacent tissues. This clonotype appeared many times. Breast cancer patients provided tissue from their axillary draining lymph nodes. From the multiplex PCR reads, TCRdb called clonotypes with MiXCR, one entry per CDR3 protein. The data contain about 220,000 distinct CDR3 sequences, around 34% of them singletons. V lost 4 bases and J 0 bases, leaving 18 bases between the germline ends. Germline V gene sequence: CDR1 MDHEN, CDR2 SYDVKM. CDR3 size: 17 residues. The chain carries TRBV28 and TRBJ1-2; a weak D match, TRBD1 (6 bases). The sequence was obtained from a female donor with breast cancer. Some clones in this sample may be carry-over from other donors' samples. Specimen: axillary lymph node tissue. CDR3 in amino acids: CASSSTGTQPSNYGYTF. Here the CDR3 DNA reads TGTGCCAGCAGTTCCACCGGGACACAGCCTTCTAACTATGGCTACACCTTC.